The 16 T cell receptor beta chains in this list originate from one sample, sequenced in a study of spatial heterogeneity in lung cancer. Study results and limitations: Mutation tallies in tumors tracked expanded intratumoral alpha and beta TCR counts.

Antigen specificity for these receptors is unknown. TCRdb passed the 5' RACE reads through MiXCR, listing each CDR3 protein once. The sample lists more than 15,000 distinct CDR3 sequences, approximately 6.2% occurring once. Time point defined: sample taken at primary tumor resection. This specimen consisted of lung tumor tissue, obtained at surgery. All receptors derive from a male donor with early-stage non-small cell lung cancer.

This clonotype has ten or more counts. This chain connects TRBV20-1 to TRBJ2-1; 10 positions match TRBD2. Per germline, CDR1 DFQATT and CDR2 SNEGSKA (reference sequence). V gave up 6 bases and J gave up 3 bases; unmatched junction bases: 8. CDR3 length: 15 residues. The CDR3 loop reads CSAWDSGRVYNEQFF. The CDR3 nucleotides read TGCAGTGCATGGGACAGCGGGAGGGTCTACAATGAGCAGTTCTTC.

The rearrangement uses TRBV21-1 and TRBJ1-2; the DNA was not used to check the table's D call, TRBD1. TRBV21-1 is classified as a pseudogene. This CDR3 contains 14 residues. The CDR3 nucleotides read TGTGCCAGCCATTACAGGGGATCTAACTATGGCTACACCTTC. This gives the protein CASHYRGSNYGYTF.

This clonotype was seen repeatedly, ten times or more. The gene calls are TRBV7-2 and TRBJ2-4, with a possible D match to TRBD1 (5 bases). V dropped 7 bases and J dropped 12 bases, with 19 bases sitting between them. The germline gives CDR1 SGHTA, CDR2 FQGNSA. CDR3 length: 13 residues. CDR3 bases: TGTGCCAGCACCCCCGGACGGCGACAGAATCAGTACTTC. Amino acids: CASTPGRRQNQYF.

In its sample, this clonotype was seen a few times. The CDR3 sequence: CASSPQVEGSVDGYTF. CDR3 coding DNA: TGTGCCAGCAGCCCTCAAGTGGAGGGCTCGGTGGATGGCTACACCTTC. V is TRBV11-2 and J is TRBJ1-2; no firm D call. Per germline, CDR1 SGHAT and CDR2 FQNNGV. With 5 bases removed from V and 6 bases from J, the gap between germline ends came to 22 bases. This CDR3 is built from 16 residues.

Ten or more counts support this clonotype. The rearrangement joins TRBV29-1 to TRBJ1-4, with a possible D match to TRBD1 (5 bases). This CDR3 comprises 14 residues. Germline values: CDR1 SQVTM, CDR2 ANQGSEA. V was cut by 4 bases and J by 8 bases, with 17 bases left in between. CDR3 sequence (DNA): TGCAGCGTTGGGCGGCGGGGCATTACCGAAAAACTGTTTTTT. Amino acid sequence: CSVGRRGITEKLFF.

This clonotype came up many times. The J gene is TRBJ2-7, the V gene TRBV10-3, with D possibly matching TRBD1 (6 bases). Per the germline V gene, CDR1 is ENHRY and CDR2 is SYGVKD. Trimming removed 5 bases at V and 4 bases at J, with 6 bases between. There are 11 residues in the CDR3. Here the CDR3 reads CAISTGYEQYF. The DNA for the CDR3 is TGTGCCATCAGTACAGGGTACGAGCAGTACTTC.

This clonotype was recorded many times. This chain links TRBV12-5 with TRBJ1-1; 7 bases are shared with TRBD1. Germline values: CDR1 LGHNT, CDR2 FRNRAP. J lost 1 base, V lost 11 bases, and 10 bases had no gene match. The CDR3 spans 14 residues. CDR3 nucleotides: TGTGCTGGCCGCGACAGGGCGAAGAACACTGAAGCTTTCTTT. Translated, it gives CAGRDRAKNTEAFF.

This clonotype has a count of ten or more. The rearrangement uses TRBV29-1 and TRBJ2-5, with D possibly being TRBD1 (5 bases). Trimming took off 3 bases at V and 4 bases at J, with 12 bases between the two ends. Germline V gene sequence: CDR1 SQVTM, CDR2 ANQGSEA. There are 13 residues in the CDR3. CDR3 protein: CSVELDTRETQYF. The CDR3 nucleotides are TGCAGCGTTGAGTTGGACACCAGAGAGACCCAGTACTTC.

This clonotype was seen many times. The chain employs TRBV6-2 or TRBV6-3 and TRBJ1-5; D gene uncertain. The CDR3 totals 14 residues. V lost 1 base to trimming and J lost 0 bases, with 4 bases between them. In germline, CDR1 is MNHEY, CDR2 SVGEGT. The CDR3 loop is CASSYYYSNQPQHF. The CDR3 DNA follows: TGTGCCAGCAGTTACTACTATAGCAATCAGCCCCAGCATTTT.

This chain joins TRBV3-1 and TRBJ2-3; weak D call: TRBD2 (6 bases). Germline V CDR1 and CDR2: LGHDT, YNNKEL (reference sequence). The CDR3 loop spans 15 amino acids. The V end was cut by 1 base, the J end by 4 bases, with 12 bases between. CDR3: CASSQVPSSADTQYF. The CDR3 DNA reads as TGTGCCAGCAGCCAAGTCCCTTCTAGCGCAGATACGCAGTATTTT.

The V gene is TRBV11-2, the J gene TRBJ2-5, with 7 nucleotides matching TRBD1. The V gene end was trimmed by 5 bases and the J gene end by 5 bases; junction bases not matched to a gene: 17. CDR3 length equals 17 residues. CDR1 and CDR2 (germline): SGHAT, FQNNGV. In nucleotides, the CDR3 is TGTGCCAGCAGCCCCCCCCGTGAGGGGGCGCAGGGGGAGACCCAGTACTTC. This encodes CASSPPREGAQGETQYF. The full variable domain, with the rest looked up from reference TRBV11-2 and TRBJ2-5, is EAGVAQSPRYKIIEKRQSVAFWCNPISGHATLYWYQQILGQGPKLLIQFQNNGVVDDSQLPKDRFSAERLKGVDSTLKIQPAKLEDSAVYLCASSPPREGAQGETQYFGPGTRLLVL.

The table lists this clonotype with many counts. The J gene is TRBJ1-2, the V gene TRBV5-5; 7 bases line up with TRBD1. V shed 7 bases, J shed 0 bases, and the junction held 9 bases outside the gene matches. The germline V gene has CDR1 SGHKS and CDR2 YYEKEE (reference sequence). The CDR3 is 15 residues long. The chain's CDR3 is CASQRQGSANYGYTF. In DNA form, the CDR3 reads TGTGCCAGCCAGCGACAGGGTTCGGCTAACTATGGCTACACCTTC.

This clonotype appeared many times. The chain couples TRBV11-2 to TRBJ2-3; maybe TRBD2 (5 bases). Looked up from germline, CDR1 is SGHAT and CDR2 is FQNNGV. This CDR3 is 15 amino acids long. Trimming left V 1 base short and J 3 bases short, with 11 bases between. CDR3 in DNA: TGTGCCAGCAGCTTAGCGCCCCTAGCAACAGATACGCAGTATTTT. Amino acid sequence: CASSLAPLATDTQYF.

This clonotype was seen ten or more times. The rearrangement uses TRBV7-2 and TRBJ2-5, with 10 positions matching TRBD2. V shed 0 bases and J 2 bases; nucleotides not matched to a gene: 6. CDR1 SGHTA and CDR2 FQGNSA come from the germline V gene. The CDR3 is 17 amino acids. The CDR3, as DNA: TGTGCCAGCAGCTTAGCGCGGTTAGCGGGGGGTCAAGAGACCCAGTACTTC. Translating it yields CASSLARLAGGQETQYF.

This clonotype was counted many times. This rearrangement joins TRBV6-5 to TRBJ2-3; TRBD1 aligns across 8 bases. The CDR3 is 14 residues long. J was trimmed by 6 bases and V by 5 bases; bases with no gene match: 7. Germline V gene data show CDR1 as MNHEY and CDR2 as SVGAGI. The CDR3 DNA sequence: TGTGCCAGCAGTCCTTGGACAGGGAGGGATACGCAGTATTTT. It translates to CASSPWTGRDTQYF.

This clonotype is judged large. This chain connects TRBV12-3 or TRBV12-4 to TRBJ2-5; D is possibly TRBD1 (6 bases). The length of the CDR3 is 13 residues. V was pared by 3 bases and J by 2 bases, with 7 bases between. In DNA form, the CDR3 reads TGTGCCAGCAGTTTTGGGACACAAGAGACCCAGTACTTC. Protein product: CASSFGTQETQYF.